The entry below gives a single T cell receptor beta chain sequence along with its context. Its specificity is not known. Sequencing used immunoSEQ multiplex PCR; TCRdb keeps in-frame clones, though not all of them. The sample lists approximately 280,000 clones, more than 75% seen once, with about 0.9% in the top ten. This sample stems from a study of cytomegalovirus exposure and HLA in healthy donors. Points from the study as a whole: Some TCR beta chains (roughly 160 of them) were listed as cytomegalovirus-associated. Subsequent analysis showed first-cohort TCR clusters tending to co-occur in 120 validation repertoires.

Sequences were obtained from PBMCs. This sequence originates from a woman aged 18 to 35 in good health and CMV-seronegative.

The CDR3 DNA is TGCGCCAGCAGCGTAGCGGTCCGTACCCTCGAGCAGTACTTC. Its protein is CASSVAVRTLEQYF. V gene TRBV5-1 combines with J gene TRBJ2-7; a weak D match, TRBD2 (6 bases). The V and J ends lost 4 bases and 6 bases respectively, with 17 bases between them. The CDR3 length is 14 residues. The germline CDR1 and CDR2 sequences are SGHRS and YFSETQ.